This T cell receptor beta chain appears in the sequencing data of a study of tumor-infiltrating lymphocytes in primary liver carcinoma. Study-level background: Patients comprised men and women whose ages fell between 30 and 69 years. Each sample had roughly 3.65 to 8 million productive TCRbeta reads regardless of tissue type. Overall study findings and caveats: Researchers found tumor-adjacent and tumor-blood pairs overlapped less than tumor region pairs.

A constant-region primer served to make TCR beta cDNA from roughly 480 ng total RNA. For TCR beta, libraries were produced by three nested multiplex PCR rounds using slightly modified ARM-PCR. Use of TRBV1-TRBV30 forward primers with a C-beta reverse primer characterized the first two PCR rounds, which lasted around 9 cycles each. Via MiXCR, TCRdb re-called the multiplex PCR reads, giving one row per CDR3 protein. The profile shows about 120,000 distinct CDR3 sequences, 65% to 75% of them singletons. Worth noting for this clonotype: Its antigen is as yet unknown. One end of the junction does not line up with germline, which may come from a read error.

There are 12 residues in the CDR3. The germline V gene has CDR1 MNHNY and CDR2 SVGAGI (reference sequence). Extraction of RNA together with DNA used about 17-34 mg of unsorted bulk tissue. Sequences were obtained from tumor-adjacent normal liver tissue. This TCR was sampled from a woman aged 55-75 years with primary liver carcinoma and hepatitis B virus infection. The chain has TRBV6-6 and TRBJ1-2, with unresolved D. CDR3 protein: CPSSYDLTRYTF. As DNA, the CDR3 is TGTCCCAGCAGTTACGACCTGACTCGCTACACCTTT.